One sample yielded the 23 T cell receptor beta chains listed below, sequenced in a study of T cell repertoires in cytomegalovirus infection. From the reads, TCRdb called clonotypes with MiXCR, one entry per CDR3 protein. Of fewer than 550,000 distinct CDR3 sequences listed, around a quarter are singletons. The sequencing input was PBMCs. The source of these receptors is a human donor in good health (CMV status not recorded). Some clones in this sample may be carry-over from other donors' samples.

This clonotype turned up a few times. The rearrangement uses TRBV18 and TRBJ2-7, with 8 bases lining up with TRBD1. CDR1 and CDR2 (germline): KGHSH, LQKENI. The CDR3 is 15 residues long. V shed 0 bases and J 4 bases; nucleotides not matched to a gene: 5. CDR3 bases: TGTGCCAGCTCACCACCGCAGGGGGCGAGGTACGAGCAGTACTTC. This gives the protein CASSPPQGARYEQYF.

The rearrangement joins TRBV7-9 to TRBJ2-5; 9 nucleotides match TRBD1. V dropped 5 bases and J dropped 1; count of bases not matched to a gene: 5. Germline lookup yields CDR1 SEHNR and CDR2 FQNEAQ (reference sequence). The CDR3 extends over 15 amino acids. CDR3 DNA: TGTGCCAGCAGCGAAGGGACAGGGTTCCAAGAGACCCAGTACTTC. Residues: CASSEGTGFQETQYF.

The chain employs TRBV7-2 and TRBJ1-6; a weak D match, TRBD1 (6 bases). The germline V gene has CDR1 SGHTA and CDR2 FQGNSA. Trimming left V 4 bases short and J 7 bases short, with 17 bases between. The CDR3 contains 16 residues. This CDR3 is CASSSRAGEINSPLHF. The CDR3 DNA is TGTGCCAGCAGCTCCCGGGCAGGGGAAATCAATTCACCCCTCCACTTT.

The sample holds a few counts of this clonotype. The rearrangement links TRBV15 to TRBJ1-1; TRBD1 agrees at 9 bases. This CDR3 region has 15 residues. The germline gives CDR1 LNHNV, CDR2 YYDKDF (reference sequence). V lost 5 bases and J lost 4; bases outside the gene matches: 8. The CDR3 DNA reads TGTGCCACCAGCGCCCCGGGACAGGGCACCACTGAAGCTTTCTTT. It specifies CATSAPGQGTTEAFF.

This clonotype has more than one count but fewer than ten. This sequence joins TRBV12-3 or TRBV12-4 and TRBJ2-7; D remains ambiguous. CDR3 size: 12 residues. Trimming left V 5 bases short and J 2 bases short, with 7 bases between. This CDR3 is CASSIGPYEQYV. The CDR3 nucleotides read TGTGCCAGCAGTATTGGTCCCTACGAGCAGTACGTC.

This clonotype was counted only a few times. The J gene is TRBJ2-2, the V gene TRBV12-3 or TRBV12-4, with TRBD1 identical over 8 bases. This CDR3 region has 19 residues. Trimming cost V 5 bases and J 5 bases; bases outside gene matches: 19. The DNA for the CDR3 is TGTGCCAGCAGTCCCCGGGCAGGGGGCGAGGCTGAATGGACCGGGGAGCTGTTTTTT. Translating gives CASSPRAGGEAEWTGELFF.

This chain uses TRBV5-5 with TRBJ2-7; 10 nucleotides align to TRBD1. CDR1 is SGHKS, CDR2 YYEKEE, per germline (reference sequence). V was clipped by 0 bases and J by 6 bases; unmatched bases: 6. The length of the CDR3 is 15 residues. The CDR3 DNA follows: TGTGCCAGCAGCTTGGGCGGGACAGGGGAAAGCGAGCAGTACGTC. Protein: CASSLGGTGESEQYV.

This clonotype was seen many times. The CDR3 DNA follows: TGTGCCAGCAGCTTAGGCCTACTGAACACTGAAGCTTTCTTT. Encoded protein: CASSLGLLNTEAFF. The chain employs TRBV7-2 and TRBJ1-1; no firm D call. V shed 1 base and J shed 0 bases, with 6 bases lying between them. Germline CDR1 reads SGHTA; CDR2 reads FQGNSA. The CDR3 has 14 residues.

The gene calls are TRBV19 and TRBJ2-6; tentative D call: TRBD2 (7 bases). Per germline, CDR1 LNHDA and CDR2 SQIVND (reference sequence). V was trimmed by 7 bases and J by 2 bases, leaving 18 bases between them. The CDR3 loop spans 17 amino acids. CDR3 DNA sequence: TGTGCCAGTACCTCAGTGGGAGGGGGGGCTGGGGCCAACGTCCTGACTTTC. This encodes CASTSVGGGAGANVLTF.

The J gene is TRBJ2-7, the V gene TRBV28; possible D gene TRBD2, 5 bases. The length of the CDR3 is 14 residues. Germline V gene lookup returns CDR1 MDHEN and CDR2 SYDVKM. The V gene lost 7 bases and the J gene lost 3 bases, with 16 bases spanning the gap. The CDR3 DNA reads TGTGCCAGCAACCGACCGGGAAGAATCTACGAGCAGTACTTC. Amino acid sequence: CASNRPGRIYEQYF.

The sample holds many counts of this clonotype. V is TRBV7-8 and J is TRBJ1-1; 9 nucleotides match TRBD1. The CDR3 totals 15 residues. Trimming cost V 5 bases and J 5 bases; bases outside gene matches: 9. Germline V CDR1 and CDR2: SGHVS, FQNEAQ. CDR3 amino acids: CASSRVGTGSTEAFF. Here the CDR3 DNA reads TGTGCCAGCAGCCGCGTAGGGACAGGGAGTACTGAAGCTTTCTTT.

There are a few counts of this clonotype. The rearrangement joins TRBV11-2 to TRBJ2-1, with no clear D. The length of the CDR3 is 16 residues. Per the germline V gene, CDR1 is SGHAT and CDR2 is FQNNGV. Trimming shortened V by 5 bases and J by 0 bases, and 14 bases separated the two germline ends. The chain's CDR3 is CASSLLQSSSYNEQFF. CDR3 coding DNA: TGTGCCAGCAGCCTGCTACAGTCGAGCTCCTACAATGAGCAGTTCTTC.

The chain combines TRBV28 with TRBJ2-7, with a weak D call TRBD1 (5 bases). Germline CDR1 and CDR2: MDHEN and SYDVKM. The CDR3 sequence is 16 residues long. V lost 5 bases and J lost 1, with 18 bases in between. As DNA, the CDR3 is TGTGCCAGCAGTCCCCCCGAAGGGGCAGTATCCTACGAGCAGTACTTC. Translated: CASSPPEGAVSYEQYF.

This chain connects TRBV7-9 to TRBJ1-1; D possibly corresponds to TRBD1 (6 bases). The CDR3 runs 14 residues. Germline CDR1 is SEHNR and CDR2 is FQNEAQ (reference sequence). The V and J ends lost 4 bases and 4 bases respectively, with 13 bases between them. The CDR3, as DNA: TGTGCCAGCAGCTCAGCGGGGGGCCGCACTGAAGCTTTCTTT. As protein: CASSSAGGRTEAFF.

This clonotype showed up many times. The gene calls are TRBV7-2 and TRBJ1-5; D is uncertain. CDR1 and CDR2 from the germline V gene are SGHTA and FQGNSA. The length of the CDR3 is 14 residues. The V end was cut by 5 bases, the J end by 0 bases, with 8 bases between. The CDR3 protein is CASSPSHSNQPQHF. CDR3 bases: TGTGCCAGCAGCCCTAGTCATAGCAATCAGCCCCAGCATTTT. The whole variable domain, filled in from reference TRBV7-2 and TRBJ1-5, reads GAGVSQSPSNKVTEKGKDVELRCDPISGHTALYWYRQSLGQGLEFLIYFQGNSAPDKSGLPSDRFSAERTGGSVSTLTIQRTQQEDSAVYLCASSPSHSNQPQHFGDGTRLSIL.

The V and J genes are TRBV5-5 and TRBJ2-1; 7 nucleotides match TRBD2. The CDR3 is 14 residues long. CDR1 is SGHKS and CDR2 is YYEKEE in the germline V gene (reference sequence). J was trimmed by 5 bases and V by 4 bases; bases with no gene match: 6. The DNA for the CDR3 is TGTGCCAGCAGCGGCCTGGGGGGGAACAATGAGCAGTTCTTC. Its translation is CASSGLGGNNEQFF. Full variable domain (remainder filled in from reference TRBV5-5 and TRBJ2-1): DAGVTQSPTHLIKTRGQQVTLRCSPISGHKSVSWYQQVLGQGPQFIFQYYEKEERGRGNFPDRFSARQFPNYSSELNVNALLLGDSALYLCASSGLGGNNEQFFGPGTRLTVL.

V is TRBV27 and J is TRBJ1-6; D is uncertain. The CDR3 is 17 residues long. Looked up from germline, CDR1 is MNHEY and CDR2 is SMNVEV (reference sequence). V gave up 2 bases and J gave up 0 bases, with 11 bases separating them. CDR3 protein: CASSLRLDSSYNSPLHF. CDR3 DNA: TGTGCCAGCAGTTTACGTCTGGATAGCTCCTATAATTCACCCCTCCACTTT.

The chain couples TRBV12-3 or TRBV12-4 to TRBJ1-5; D unresolved. Trimming cost V 8 bases and J 1 base, with 12 bases left between them. This CDR3 is built from 14 residues. The DNA of the CDR3 is TGTGCCAGCCATCCGGATTGGAGCAATCAGCCCCAGCATTTT. Residues: CASHPDWSNQPQHF.

This chain uses TRBV20-1 with TRBJ2-7, with D possibly being TRBD1 or TRBD2 (6 bases each). The germline gives CDR1 DFQATT, CDR2 SNEGSKA (reference sequence). Trimming took off 6 bases at V and 4 bases at J, with 16 bases between the two ends. The length of the CDR3 is 13 residues. The DNA of the CDR3 is TGCAGTGCGTACCGCGGAGGGGGGTACGAGCAGTACTTC. Translation: CSAYRGGGYEQYF.

The table lists this clonotype with a few counts. For the CDR3, the DNA is TGTGCCAGCAGCCGAGGGCGCCCAGCTAATGAAAAACTGTTTTTT. It yields the protein CASSRGRPANEKLFF. V usage is TRBV27 and J usage is TRBJ1-4; D is unresolved. The CDR3 runs 15 residues. V lost 6 bases to trimming and J lost 3 bases, with 14 bases between them. Looked up from germline, CDR1 is MNHEY and CDR2 is SMNVEV (reference sequence).

This clonotype was observed a few times. The rearrangement joins TRBV6-5 to TRBJ1-6; D not certain. The V end was cut by 2 bases, the J end by 9 bases, with 5 bases between. This CDR3 is built from 12 residues. The V gene's germline CDR1 is MNHEY and CDR2 SVGAGI. CDR3 sequence: CASSYPGSPLHF. The CDR3 region has the DNA TGTGCCAGCAGTTACCCTGGTTCACCCCTCCACTTT.

This clonotype occurred a few times. The chain uses TRBV28 and TRBJ2-3; D not resolved. The germline V gene has CDR1 MDHEN and CDR2 SYDVKM. Trimming removed 3 bases at V and 0 bases at J, with 10 bases between. The CDR3 runs 15 residues. CDR3 nucleotide sequence: TGTGCCAGCAGTTTTGGCCAGGCCAGCACAGATACGCAGTATTTT. It codes for CASSFGQASTDTQYF.

The chain employs TRBV28 and TRBJ2-7; the D gene is possibly TRBD1 (6 bases). The CDR3 is made up of 14 amino acids. V was clipped by 2 bases and J by 6 bases, with 14 bases between them. Germline assignment: CDR1 MDHEN and CDR2 SYDVKM. This chain's CDR3 is CASSLVVRGVEQYF. For the CDR3, the DNA is TGTGCCAGCAGTTTAGTGGTCAGGGGTGTCGAGCAGTACTTC.